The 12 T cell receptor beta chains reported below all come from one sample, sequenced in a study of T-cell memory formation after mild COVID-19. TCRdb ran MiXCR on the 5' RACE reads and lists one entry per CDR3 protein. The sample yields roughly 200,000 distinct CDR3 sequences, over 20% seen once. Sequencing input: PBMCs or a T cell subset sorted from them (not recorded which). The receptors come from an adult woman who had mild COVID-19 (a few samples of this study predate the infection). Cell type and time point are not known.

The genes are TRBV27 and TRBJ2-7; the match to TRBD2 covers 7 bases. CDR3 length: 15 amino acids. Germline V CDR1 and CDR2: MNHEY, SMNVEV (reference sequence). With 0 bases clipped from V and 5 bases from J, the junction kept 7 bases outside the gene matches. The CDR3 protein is CASSLSPWGGNEQYF. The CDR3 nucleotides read TGTGCCAGCAGTTTATCTCCATGGGGAGGGAACGAGCAGTACTTC.

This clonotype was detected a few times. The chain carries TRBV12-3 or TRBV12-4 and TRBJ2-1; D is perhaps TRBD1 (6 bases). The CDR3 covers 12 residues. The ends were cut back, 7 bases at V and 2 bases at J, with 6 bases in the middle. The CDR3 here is CASTGAYNEQFF. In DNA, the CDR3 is TGTGCCAGCACAGGGGCCTACAATGAGCAGTTCTTC.

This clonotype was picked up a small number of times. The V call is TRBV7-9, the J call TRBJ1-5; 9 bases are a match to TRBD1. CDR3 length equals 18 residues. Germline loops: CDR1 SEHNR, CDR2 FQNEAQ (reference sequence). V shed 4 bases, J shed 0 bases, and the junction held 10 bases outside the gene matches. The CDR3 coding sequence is TGTGCCAGCAGCTCTGAAACGGGACAGGGCTATAGCAATCAGCCCCAGCATTTT. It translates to CASSSETGQGYSNQPQHF.

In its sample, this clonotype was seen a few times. CDR3 sequence (DNA): TGTGCCAGCAGACCGATCGGGACAGGGCCAAATCAGCCCCAGCATTTT. Its translation is CASRPIGTGPNQPQHF. V and J are TRBV27 and TRBJ1-5; TRBD1 aligns across 9 bases. Germline V gene lookup returns CDR1 MNHEY and CDR2 SMNVEV (reference sequence). CDR3 length: 16 amino acids. After removal of 6 bases from V and 4 bases from J, the junction contained 10 bases not matched to a gene.

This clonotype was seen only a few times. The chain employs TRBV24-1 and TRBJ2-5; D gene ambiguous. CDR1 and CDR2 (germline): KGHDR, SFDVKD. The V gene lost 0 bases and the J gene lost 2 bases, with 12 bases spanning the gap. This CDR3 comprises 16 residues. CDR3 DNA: TGTGCCACCAGTGATTTGCAAGTGTCAGGACAAGAGACCCAGTACTTC. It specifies CATSDLQVSGQETQYF.

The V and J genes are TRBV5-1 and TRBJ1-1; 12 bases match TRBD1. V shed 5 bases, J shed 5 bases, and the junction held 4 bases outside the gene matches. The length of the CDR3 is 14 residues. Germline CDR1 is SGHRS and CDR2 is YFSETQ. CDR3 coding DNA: TGCGCCAGCAGTTGGGGACAGGGGGCAACTGAAGCTTTCTTT. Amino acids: CASSWGQGATEAFF. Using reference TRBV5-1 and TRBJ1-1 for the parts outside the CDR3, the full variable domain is KAGVTQTPRYLIKTRGQQVTLSCSPISGHRSVSWYQQTPGQGLQFLFEYFSETQRNKGNFPGRFSGRQFSNSRSEMNVSTLELGDSALYLCASSWGQGATEAFFGQGTRLTVV.

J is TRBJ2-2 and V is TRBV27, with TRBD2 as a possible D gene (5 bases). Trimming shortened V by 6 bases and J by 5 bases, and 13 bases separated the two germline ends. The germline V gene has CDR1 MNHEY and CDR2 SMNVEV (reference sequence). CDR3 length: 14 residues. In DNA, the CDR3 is TGTGCCAGCAGAATCATTGAGGGAACCGGGGAGCTGTTTTTT. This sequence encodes CASRIIEGTGELFF.

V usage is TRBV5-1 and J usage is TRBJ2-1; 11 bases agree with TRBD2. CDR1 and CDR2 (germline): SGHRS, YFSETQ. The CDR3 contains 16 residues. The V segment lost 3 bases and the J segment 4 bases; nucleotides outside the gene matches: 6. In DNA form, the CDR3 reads TGCGCCAGCAGCTCCCTAGCGGGAGGTCAGTACAATGAGCAGTTCTTC. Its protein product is CASSSLAGGQYNEQFF. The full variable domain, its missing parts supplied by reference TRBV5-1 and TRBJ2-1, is KAGVTQTPRYLIKTRGQQVTLSCSPISGHRSVSWYQQTPGQGLQFLFEYFSETQRNKGNFPGRFSGRQFSNSRSEMNVSTLELGDSALYLCASSSLAGGQYNEQFFGPGTRLTVL.

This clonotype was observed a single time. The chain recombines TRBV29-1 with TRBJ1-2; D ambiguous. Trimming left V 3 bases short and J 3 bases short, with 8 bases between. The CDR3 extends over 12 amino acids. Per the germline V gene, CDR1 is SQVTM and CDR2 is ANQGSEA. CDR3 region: CSVDPADYGYTF. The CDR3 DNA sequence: TGCAGCGTTGATCCAGCGGACTATGGCTACACCTTC.

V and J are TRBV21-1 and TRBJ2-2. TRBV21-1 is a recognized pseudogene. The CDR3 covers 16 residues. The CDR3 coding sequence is TGTGCCAGCAGCAAATCCGGAAGACCGAACACCGGGGAGCTGTTTTTT. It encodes CASSKSGRPNTGELFF.

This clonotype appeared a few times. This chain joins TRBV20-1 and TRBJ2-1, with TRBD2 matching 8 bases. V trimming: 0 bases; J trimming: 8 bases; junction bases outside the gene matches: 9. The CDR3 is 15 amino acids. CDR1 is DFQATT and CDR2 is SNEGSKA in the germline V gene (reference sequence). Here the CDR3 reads CSARDPTGGPHEQFF. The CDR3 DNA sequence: TGCAGTGCTAGAGATCCAACGGGGGGGCCGCATGAGCAGTTCTTC.

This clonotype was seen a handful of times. The CDR3 sequence is CASSLRTTTLPNEQFF. CDR3 sequence (DNA): TGTGCCAGCAGCTTAAGAACCACAACCCTTCCTAATGAGCAGTTCTTC. The gene calls are TRBV7-2 and TRBJ2-1, with D unresolved. Looked up from germline, CDR1 is SGHTA and CDR2 is FQGNSA. Trimming took off 2 bases at V and 7 bases at J, with 18 bases between the two ends. The length of the CDR3 is 16 residues.